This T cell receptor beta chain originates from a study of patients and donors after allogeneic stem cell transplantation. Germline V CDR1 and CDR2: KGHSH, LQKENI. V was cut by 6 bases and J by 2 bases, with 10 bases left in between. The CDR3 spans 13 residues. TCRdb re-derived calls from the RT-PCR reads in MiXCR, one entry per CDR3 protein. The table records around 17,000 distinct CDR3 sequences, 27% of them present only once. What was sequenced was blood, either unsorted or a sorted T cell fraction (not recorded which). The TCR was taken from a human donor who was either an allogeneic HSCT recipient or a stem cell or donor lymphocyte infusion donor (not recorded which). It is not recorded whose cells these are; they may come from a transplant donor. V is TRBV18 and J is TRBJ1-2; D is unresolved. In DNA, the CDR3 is TGTGCCAGCTCTCCGCAAAAAAACTATGGCTACACCTTC. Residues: CASSPQKNYGYTF.